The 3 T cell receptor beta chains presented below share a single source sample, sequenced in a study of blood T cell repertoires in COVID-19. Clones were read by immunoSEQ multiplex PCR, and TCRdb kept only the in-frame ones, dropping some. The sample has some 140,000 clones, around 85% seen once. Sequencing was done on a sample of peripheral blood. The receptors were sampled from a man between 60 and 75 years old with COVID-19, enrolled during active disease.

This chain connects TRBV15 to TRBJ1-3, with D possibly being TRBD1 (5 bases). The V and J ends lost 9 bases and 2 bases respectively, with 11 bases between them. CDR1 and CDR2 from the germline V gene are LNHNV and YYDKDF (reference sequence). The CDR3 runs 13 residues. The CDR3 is CATQTGAGNTIYF. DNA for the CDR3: TGTGCCACTCAGACGGGGGCTGGAAACACCATATATTTT.

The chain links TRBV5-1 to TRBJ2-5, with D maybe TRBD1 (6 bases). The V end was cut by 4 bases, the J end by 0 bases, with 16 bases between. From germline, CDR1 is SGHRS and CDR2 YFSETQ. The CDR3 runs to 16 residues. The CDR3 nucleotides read TGCGCCAGCAGCCTGACCTACAGGGAACACCAAGAGACCCAGTACTTC. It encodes CASSLTYREHQETQYF.

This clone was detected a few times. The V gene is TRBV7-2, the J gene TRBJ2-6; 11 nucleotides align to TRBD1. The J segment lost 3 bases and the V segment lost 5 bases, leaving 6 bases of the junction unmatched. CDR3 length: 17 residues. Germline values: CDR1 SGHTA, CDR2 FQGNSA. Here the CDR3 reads CASSPGQGAFGANVLTF. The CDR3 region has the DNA TGTGCCAGCAGCCCCGGACAGGGGGCCTTTGGGGCCAACGTCCTGACTTTC.